Below, 13 T cell receptor beta chains from the same sample are listed, as sequenced in a study of OX40 agonist ivuxolimab in advanced cancers. Measured with immunoSEQ multiplex PCR; TCRdb has only the in-frame clones, and not every one. The sample includes tens of thousands of clones, 86% of them seen just once. Sequenced here: CD4+ or CD8+ T cells sorted from blood, sampled in a trial of the OX40 agonist ivuxolimab. The origin of the receptors is an adult with an advanced solid tumor such as melanoma, head and neck, liver or kidney cancer.

The chain carries TRBV28 and TRBJ1-5, with 9 bases lining up with TRBD1. V gave up 6 bases and J gave up 6 bases; unmatched junction bases: 12. There are 16 residues in the CDR3. Germline assignment: CDR1 MDHEN and CDR2 SYDVKM. The CDR3: CASSPPPGQGRQPQHF. The CDR3 DNA is TGTGCCAGCAGCCCTCCTCCGGGACAGGGACGTCAGCCCCAGCATTTT.

The chain is built from TRBV6-5 and TRBJ2-7, with TRBD1 matching over 9 bases. This CDR3 is built from 15 residues. The junction had 8 bases not matched to a gene; V was cut back by 2 bases and J by 6 bases. CDR1 MNHEY and CDR2 SVGAGI come from the germline V gene. CDR3 coding DNA: TGTGCCAGCAGTTACAAACAGGGGGCGGTCGGCGAGCAGTACTTC. Amino acids: CASSYKQGAVGEQYF.

The chain links TRBV28 to TRBJ2-5; D might be TRBD1 (5 bases). V lost 5 bases, J lost 4 bases, and 17 bases lay in between. CDR1 and CDR2 (germline): MDHEN, SYDVKM. The CDR3 length is 15 residues. CDR3 sequence: CASSPLGAMGETQYF. The CDR3 nucleotides read TGTGCCAGCAGTCCCTTAGGGGCCATGGGAGAGACCCAGTACTTC.

J is TRBJ2-3 and V is TRBV11-3, with TRBD2 identical over 7 bases. V shed 4 bases and J 2 bases; nucleotides not matched to a gene: 3. This CDR3 is 14 amino acids long. Germline CDR1 reads SGHNT; CDR2 reads YENEEA. This chain's CDR3 is CASSSSGTTDTQYF. The DNA of the CDR3 is TGTGCCAGCAGCTCAAGCGGGACCACAGATACGCAGTATTTT.

The chain links TRBV9 to TRBJ2-1, with 7 bases fitting TRBD2. This CDR3 is built from 15 residues. The V gene end was trimmed by 4 bases and the J gene end by 2 bases; junction bases not matched to a gene: 6. Germline values: CDR1 SGDLS, CDR2 YYNGEE. The CDR3 is CASSLRGETYNEQFF. CDR3 coding DNA: TGTGCCAGCAGCCTCCGGGGGGAGACCTACAATGAGCAGTTCTTC.

V usage is TRBV11-2 and J usage is TRBJ1-4; no clear D. With 4 bases removed from V and 0 bases from J, the gap between germline ends came to 6 bases. Germline V lookup: CDR1 SGHAT, CDR2 FQNNGV. The CDR3 runs to 14 residues. CDR3 bases: TGTGCCAGCAGCTCCACAGCAACTAATGAAAAACTGTTTTTT. This codes for CASSSTATNEKLFF.

The J gene is TRBJ2-5, the V gene TRBV28; D tentatively reads TRBD1 or TRBD2 (5 bases each). Trimming removed 6 bases at V and 2 bases at J, with 10 bases between. This CDR3 has 13 amino acids. CDR1 is MDHEN and CDR2 is SYDVKM in the germline V gene. CDR3 protein: CASRPGPQETQYF. DNA for the CDR3: TGTGCCAGCAGACCGGGGCCTCAAGAGACCCAGTACTTC.

The V and J genes are TRBV5-1 and TRBJ2-3; TRBD2 aligns across 7 bases. This CDR3 has 13 amino acids. Germline trimming cut 4 bases from V and 9 bases from J; bases unmatched to any gene: 8. Germline CDR1 SGHRS, CDR2 YFSETQ. CDR3 loop: CASSGLTSDTQYF. The CDR3, as DNA: TGCGCCAGCAGCGGCCTAACTAGCGACACGCAGTATTTT.

V gene TRBV28 combines with J gene TRBJ2-7; no firm D call. Germline V gene lookup returns CDR1 MDHEN and CDR2 SYDVKM. V dropped 1 base and J dropped 1 base, with 11 bases sitting between them. The CDR3 runs to 15 residues. The CDR3 DNA is TGTGCCAGCAGTTTATCCGGAGTACAATCCTACGAGCAGTACTTC. It encodes CASSLSGVQSYEQYF.

The V call is TRBV18, the J call TRBJ2-2; D is ambiguous. In germline, CDR1 is KGHSH, CDR2 LQKENI. The germline V and J ends were trimmed by 2 bases and 3 bases, with 13 bases remaining between them. The CDR3 loop spans 16 amino acids. The CDR3 loop is CASSPFSRLDTGELFF. The DNA for the CDR3 is TGTGCCAGCTCACCATTTTCCAGGCTTGACACCGGGGAGCTGTTTTTT. The variable domain in full, with the rest retrieved from reference TRBV18 and TRBJ2-2, is NAGVMQNPRHLVRRRGQEARLRCSPMKGHSHVYWYRQLPEEGLKFMVYLQKENIIDESGMPKERFSAEFPKEGPSILRIQQVVRGDSAAYFCASSPFSRLDTGELFFGEGSRLTVL.

This clone was detected only a few times. This rearrangement joins TRBV30 to TRBJ2-1; 9 nucleotides line up with TRBD2. V gave up 0 bases and J gave up 3 bases; unmatched junction bases: 6. The CDR3 spans 16 residues. The germline V gene encodes CDR1 GTSNPN and CDR2 SVGIG (reference sequence). The CDR3 DNA follows: TGTGCCTGGAGTGTACTGTTAGCGGGGGACTACAATGAGCAGTTCTTC. Translated: CAWSVLLAGDYNEQFF.

Concerning this clone: One end of the junction fails to match germline, which may point to a read error. J is TRBJ2-4 and V is TRBV2; 10 positions match TRBD2. Germline V gives CDR1 SNHLY, CDR2 FYNNEI. The CDR3 is made up of 13 amino acids. Written as DNA, the CDR3 is TGTGCCAGCACTGAAAATCTAGCGGGAGATTTTTACTTC. Translating gives CASTENLAGDFYF.

V and J are TRBV10-3 and TRBJ1-5; TRBD1 agrees at 10 bases. The CDR3 has 15 amino acids. Germline V gene data show CDR1 as ENHRY and CDR2 as SYGVKD. The ends lost 2 bases at V and 2 bases at J; junction bases unmatched: 0. The CDR3 region has the DNA TGTGCCATCAGTGAGGGGACAGGGGGCAATCAGCCCCAGCATTTT. Translated: CAISEGTGGNQPQHF.